This T cell receptor (beta chain) stems from a study of siplizumab effects on memory and regulatory T cells. Study-level points and caveats: Treatment with siplizumab left mappable alloreactive CD4+ clones averaging roughly 69% Treg-derived, compared with approximately 25% in controls. The study found naive T cells seemingly more diverse than memory cells and seemingly major alloresponse contributors. Just a small share of alloreactive clones was traced back to unstimulated subsets. About 75-96% of proliferating CD4+ or CD8+ clones had no assignable naive or memory phenotype.

Germline V lookup: CDR1 SEHNR, CDR2 FQNEAQ (reference sequence). Trimming stripped 3 bases from V and 2 bases from J, with 12 bases between. The CDR3 sequence is 15 residues long. This clone was found once. Its antigen is not known. The repertoire was sequenced with immunoSEQ multiplex PCR; TCRdb's copy has only in-frame clones and lacks some. The profile covers about 50,000 clones, with roughly 92% appearing a single time and 15% to 20% taken by the ten largest. The TCR originated in a human donor in good health. The sample consisted of CD8+ T cells sorted from blood. V usage is TRBV7-9 and J usage is TRBJ2-3, with a weak D call TRBD1 (5 bases). CDR3 nucleotide sequence: TGTGCCAGCAGCTTGACAGACCCATACACAGATACGCAGTATTTT. This encodes CASSLTDPYTDTQYF. The variable domain in full, with the rest retrieved from reference TRBV7-9 and TRBJ2-3, is DTGVSQNPRHKITKRGQNVTFRCDPISEHNRLYWYRQTLGQGPEFLTYFQNEAQLEKSRLLSDRFSAERPKGSFSTLEIQRTEQGDSAMYLCASSLTDPYTDTQYFGPGTRLTVL.